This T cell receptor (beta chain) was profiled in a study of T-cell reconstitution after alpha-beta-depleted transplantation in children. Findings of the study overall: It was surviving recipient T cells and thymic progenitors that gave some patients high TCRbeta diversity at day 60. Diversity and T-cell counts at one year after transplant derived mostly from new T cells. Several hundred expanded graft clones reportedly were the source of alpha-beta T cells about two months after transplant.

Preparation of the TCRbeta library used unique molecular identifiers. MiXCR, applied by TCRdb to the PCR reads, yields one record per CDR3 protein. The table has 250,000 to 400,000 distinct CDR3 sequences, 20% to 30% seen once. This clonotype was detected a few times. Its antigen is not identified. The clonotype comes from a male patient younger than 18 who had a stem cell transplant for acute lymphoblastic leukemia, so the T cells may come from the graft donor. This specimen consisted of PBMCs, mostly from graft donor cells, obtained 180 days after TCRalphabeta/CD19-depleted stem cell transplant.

As DNA, the CDR3 is TGTGCCATCGCGGAGGGGAACTCACCCCTCCACTTT. The encoded protein is CAIAEGNSPLHF. The chain recombines TRBV10-3 with TRBJ1-6, with TRBD1 as a possible D gene (5 bases). Germline CDR1 reads ENHRY; CDR2 reads SYGVKD. V was cut by 8 bases and J by 10 bases, with 12 bases left in between. The CDR3 is 12 residues long.